These 28 T cell receptor beta chains came from one sample sequenced in a study of PD-1 blockade in classical Hodgkin lymphoma (dated by TCRdb to about 2020). Preparation of the library involved the immunoSEQ multiplex PCR assay. In TCRdb, the immuneACCESS table is reduced to in-frame sequences with V and J assigned. These tables do not hold every clone; where another copy was compared, an unresolved V gene accounts for under half, and the others remain unexplained. For this sample the table gives around 57,000 clones, of which around nine tenths were detected only once. The ten largest clones add up to approximately 6.5% of the sample. The sample's time point label, decoded: cycle 4 day 1 (C4D1), after around six weeks of nivolumab. Every trial patient had relapsed after autologous stem cell transplantation, and cohorts A, B and C differed in prior brentuximab vedotin exposure. Here the sequenced sample was peripheral blood mononuclear cells (PBMCs), taken before the fourth cycle of nivolumab. Receptor source: a human donor with classical Hodgkin lymphoma.

The chain couples TRBV11-2 to TRBJ2-4; D gene ambiguous. The V end was cut by 5 bases, the J end by 0 bases, with 2 bases between. This CDR3 comprises 12 residues. Germline values: CDR1 SGHAT, CDR2 FQNNGV. The CDR3 is CASSPAKNIQYF. The CDR3 nucleotides read TGTGCCAGCAGCCCAGCCAAAAACATTCAGTACTTC.

The V call is TRBV7-2, the J call TRBJ2-3; D not certain. Germline CDR1 and CDR2: SGHTA and FQGNSA. This CDR3 has 13 residues. V was clipped by 2 bases and J by 4 bases, with 7 bases between them. The CDR3 spells CASSLSIADTQYF. The CDR3 DNA follows: TGTGCCAGCAGCTTAAGTATCGCAGATACGCAGTATTTT. Based on the CDR3 plus reference TRBV7-2 and TRBJ2-3, the full variable domain is GAGVSQSPSNKVTEKGKDVELRCDPISGHTALYWYRQSLGQGLEFLIYFQGNSAPDKSGLPSDRFSAERTGGSVSTLTIQRTQQEDSAVYLCASSLSIADTQYFGPGTRLTVL.

V and J are TRBV6-5 and TRBJ1-5; D ambiguous. The CDR3 length is 13 residues. V was clipped by 7 bases and J by 2 bases, with 9 bases between them. Germline lookup yields CDR1 MNHEY and CDR2 SVGAGI. CDR3 DNA sequence: TGTGCCAGCAAAGGGTCTGGCAATCAGCCCCAGCATTTT. Encoded protein: CASKGSGNQPQHF.

This clone was counted once. This chain uses TRBV6-4 with TRBJ1-4; D is uncertain. This CDR3 is 13 amino acids long. Germline assignment: CDR1 MRHNA and CDR2 SNTAGT. Trimming stripped 6 bases from V and 5 bases from J, with 10 bases between. CDR3 protein: CASSGRNNEKLFF. DNA of the CDR3: TGTGCCAGCAGCGGGCGGAACAATGAAAAACTGTTTTTT.

This chain links TRBV6-4 with TRBJ1-6; 8 bases are shared with TRBD1. Germline CDR1 is MRHNA and CDR2 is SNTAGT. This CDR3 has 15 residues. The trim removed 3 bases at V and 9 bases at J, leaving 7 bases unmatched. The CDR3: CASSEIGQGSSPLHF. In DNA, the CDR3 is TGTGCCAGCAGTGAAATAGGACAGGGCAGTTCACCCCTCCACTTT.

The chain recombines TRBV9 with TRBJ2-7, with 12 nucleotides matching TRBD1. CDR1 and CDR2 (germline): SGDLS, YYNGEE. V was pared by 4 bases and J by 5 bases, with 4 bases of the junction left unmatched. The CDR3 consists of 14 residues. CDR3 region: CASSPGTGGHEQYF. The CDR3 nucleotides read TGTGCCAGCAGCCCCGGGACAGGGGGCCACGAGCAGTACTTC. Supplemented by reference TRBV9 and TRBJ2-7, the full variable domain reads DSGVTQTPKHLITATGQRVTLRCSPRSGDLSVYWYQQSLDQGLQFLIQYYNGEERAKGNILERFSAQQFPDLHSELNLSSLELGDSALYFCASSPGTGGHEQYFGPGTRLTVT.

The gene calls are TRBV10-3 and TRBJ2-5; D not certain. Looked up from germline, CDR1 is ENHRY and CDR2 is SYGVKD. The CDR3 length is 17 residues. The germline V and J ends were trimmed by 0 bases and 5 bases, with 19 bases remaining between them. The CDR3 spells CAISESKTDRVVETQYF. The CDR3 DNA reads TGTGCCATCAGTGAGTCCAAAACCGACCGGGTGGTGGAGACCCAGTACTTC.

This clone was recorded once. The chain uses TRBV11-3 and TRBJ2-5, with 7 nucleotides matching TRBD1. The CDR3 is made up of 16 amino acids. Per germline, CDR1 SGHNT and CDR2 YENEEA. J gave up 2 bases and V 4 bases, and 10 bases lay outside the gene matches. The CDR3: CASSSKNRDRQETQYF. The CDR3 DNA is TGTGCCAGCAGCTCGAAAAACAGGGACAGACAAGAGACCCAGTACTTC.

The V call is TRBV5-1, the J call TRBJ2-3; 7 bases match TRBD2. The V segment lost 5 bases and the J segment 4 bases; nucleotides outside the gene matches: 7. Germline V gene lookup returns CDR1 SGHRS and CDR2 YFSETQ. The CDR3 sequence is 14 residues long. CDR3 region: CASRTGTISDTQYF. CDR3 DNA sequence: TGCGCCAGCAGAACCGGGACTATATCAGATACGCAGTATTTT.

V gene TRBV18 combines with J gene TRBJ1-5, with a tentative D call TRBD1 (5 bases). Germline values: CDR1 KGHSH, CDR2 LQKENI. The length of the CDR3 is 15 residues. V shed 2 bases and J shed 7 bases, with 15 bases lying between them. CDR3 sequence reads: CASSPSAQGGQPQHF. In DNA, the CDR3 is TGTGCCAGCTCACCATCCGCCCAGGGCGGGCAGCCCCAGCATTTT.

V and J are TRBV11-3 and TRBJ1-1; the match to TRBD1 covers 7 bases. CDR1 and CDR2 (germline): SGHNT, YENEEA. V gave up 4 bases and J gave up 7 bases; unmatched junction bases: 3. CDR3 length: 12 residues. CDR3 DNA sequence: TGTGCCAGCAGCTCACGGGACAGTGAAGCTTTCTTT. Amino acids: CASSSRDSEAFF.

The chain carries TRBV5-6 and TRBJ2-1; D remains unclear. This CDR3 spans 15 amino acids. The ends were cut back, 2 bases at V and 2 bases at J, with 11 bases in the middle. Germline CDR1 and CDR2: SGHDT and YYEEEE. CDR3 amino acids: CASSFRTQTYNEQFF. Written as DNA, the CDR3 is TGTGCCAGCAGCTTCCGGACCCAAACCTACAATGAGCAGTTCTTC.

This clone was recorded only once. The V call is TRBV6-1, the J call TRBJ2-7, with 9 bases matching TRBD2. J was trimmed by 3 bases and V by 6 bases; bases with no gene match: 9. The germline gives CDR1 MNHNS, CDR2 SASEGT. CDR3 length: 15 residues. The CDR3 bases are TGTGCCAGCAGCCCTACGGGACTAGCTTTCTACGAGCAGTACTTC. Translation: CASSPTGLAFYEQYF.

The chain is built from TRBV27 and TRBJ2-1; TRBD1 matches at 11 bases. V was pared by 9 bases and J by 16 bases, with 5 bases of the junction left unmatched. Germline V CDR1 and CDR2: MNHEY, SMNVEV (reference sequence). This CDR3 is 10 amino acids long. The CDR3 reads CASWDRGEFF. The CDR3 region has the DNA TGTGCCAGTTGGGACAGGGGGGAATTCTTC.

This chain joins TRBV4-3 and TRBJ1-3; 8 bases line up with TRBD1. The J segment lost 1 base and the V segment lost 4 bases, leaving 3 bases of the junction unmatched. Per germline, CDR1 LGHNA and CDR2 YSLEER. CDR3 size: 15 residues. CDR3 nucleotide sequence: TGCGCCAGCAGCCGGGGACAGGTTTCTGGAAACACCATATATTTT. Its translation is CASSRGQVSGNTIYF.

The rearrangement links TRBV6-5 to TRBJ2-1; D is possibly TRBD1 (5 bases). Germline CDR1 reads MNHEY; CDR2 reads SVGAGI. CDR3 length equals 16 residues. Trimming took 0 bases from V and 4 from J, leaving 13 bases between them. CDR3 region: CASSYSLQENYNEQFF. For the CDR3, the DNA is TGTGCCAGCAGTTACTCCCTACAGGAAAATTACAATGAGCAGTTCTTC.

The V and J genes are TRBV5-1 and TRBJ1-1; D remains ambiguous. The CDR3 is 13 residues long. Germline CDR1 SGHRS, CDR2 YFSETQ. Trimming took 3 bases from V and 11 from J, leaving 17 bases between them. The CDR3 DNA follows: TGCGCCAGCAGCTCCGGGGTCCCCCTCCAGGCTTTCTTT. As protein: CASSSGVPLQAFF.

The chain is built from TRBV7-7 and TRBJ2-1; D is possibly TRBD2 (5 bases). V lost 2 bases and J lost 7, with 15 bases in between. The germline V gene has CDR1 SSHAT and CDR2 FNYEAQ (reference sequence). CDR3 length equals 15 residues. The CDR3 DNA is TGTGCCAGCAGCTTAAGTAACAGCAGGAGGAATGAGCAGTTCTTC. Protein sequence: CASSLSNSRRNEQFF.

V is TRBV9 and J is TRBJ2-3, with 7 bases that match TRBD2. V was pared by 0 bases and J by 2 bases, with 6 bases of the junction left unmatched. The germline gives CDR1 SGDLS, CDR2 YYNGEE. CDR3 length equals 16 residues. As DNA, the CDR3 is TGTGCCAGCAGCGTAGCTGCGGGGGTGAACACAGATACGCAGTATTTT. This translates into CASSVAAGVNTDTQYF.

The rearrangement joins TRBV25-1 to TRBJ2-1, with D maybe TRBD1 (5 bases). Between the trimmed V and J ends, which lost 2 bases and 6 bases, there was a span of 11 bases. The CDR3 extends over 14 amino acids. Germline CDR1 reads MGHDK; CDR2 reads SYGVNS. CDR3 DNA sequence: TGTGCCAGCAGTGAACACAAGGGGCTCAATGAGCAGTTCTTC. Its protein product is CASSEHKGLNEQFF.

CDR3 bases: TGTGCCAGCAGGAAACAGGGATCCCAAGAGACCCAGTACTTC. Translated: CASRKQGSQETQYF. J is TRBJ2-5 and V is TRBV2; D is perhaps TRBD1 (6 bases). Trimming shortened V by 6 bases and J by 1 base, and 12 bases separated the two germline ends. The germline gives CDR1 SNHLY, CDR2 FYNNEI. This CDR3 spans 14 amino acids.

The V gene is TRBV15, the J gene TRBJ2-7; TRBD2 matches 9 bases. The length of the CDR3 is 17 residues. Germline V gene lookup returns CDR1 LNHNV and CDR2 YYDKDF (reference sequence). J was trimmed by 0 bases and V by 5 bases; bases with no gene match: 11. The DNA of the CDR3 is TGTGCCACCAGCGCCCTAGCGGGGACTTCTGACTCCTACGAGCAGTACTTC. Translated, it gives CATSALAGTSDSYEQYF. Full variable domain (remainder filled in from reference TRBV15 and TRBJ2-7): DAMVIQNPRYQVTQFGKPVTLSCSQTLNHNVMYWYQQKSSQAPKLLFHYYDKDFNNEADTPDNFQSRRPNTSFCFLDIRSPGLGDTAMYLCATSALAGTSDSYEQYFGPGTRLTVT.

The chain combines TRBV19 with TRBJ2-3, with 9 bases aligning to TRBD2. This CDR3 region has 16 residues. The ends lost 3 bases at V and 1 base at J; junction bases unmatched: 5. Per germline, CDR1 LNHDA and CDR2 SQIVND (reference sequence). Here the CDR3 reads CASSIGGRAGTDTQYF. As DNA, the CDR3 is TGTGCCAGTAGTATCGGCGGGAGGGCCGGCACAGATACGCAGTATTTT.

The V and J genes are TRBV28 and TRBJ1-5; D ambiguous. The germline V gene has CDR1 MDHEN and CDR2 SYDVKM. This CDR3 contains 12 residues. V lost 6 bases and J lost 8, with 11 bases in between. The CDR3 sequence is CASSLLAEPQHF. CDR3 DNA sequence: TGTGCCAGCAGCCTCTTGGCGGAGCCCCAGCATTTT.

The chain joins TRBV5-4 to TRBJ1-1, with 11 bases fitting TRBD1. CDR3 length equals 16 residues. The J segment lost 6 bases and the V segment lost 2 bases, leaving 9 bases of the junction unmatched. Germline assignment: CDR1 SGHNT and CDR2 YYREEE (reference sequence). The CDR3 DNA follows: TGTGCCAGCAGCTTCGGAGCTGGGACAGGGGGTTCTGAAGCTTTCTTT. It encodes CASSFGAGTGGSEAFF.

V gene TRBV6-1 combines with J gene TRBJ1-4, with TRBD1 as a possible D gene (5 bases). CDR3 length equals 16 residues. CDR1 is MNHNS and CDR2 is SASEGT in the germline V gene. Trimming removed 4 bases at V and 1 base at J, with 13 bases between. CDR3 amino acids: CASSVVRGGTNEKLFF. Here the CDR3 DNA reads TGTGCCAGCAGTGTCGTGAGGGGCGGAACTAATGAAAAACTGTTTTTT.

Details on this clone: Germline and junction disagree at one end, which may indicate a read error. The V call is TRBV7-7, the J call TRBJ2-7, with D tentatively TRBD1 or TRBD2 (5 bases each). The length of the CDR3 is 14 residues. The germline gives CDR1 SSHAT, CDR2 FNYEAQ (reference sequence). CDR3 protein: CASSLGLGAYEQYF. CDR3 nucleotides: TGTGCTAGCAGCTTAGGTCTGGGGGCCTACGAGCAGTACTTC.

This chain links TRBV29-1 with TRBJ1-1, with TRBD1 as a possible D gene (6 bases). Germline V gene data show CDR1 as SQVTM and CDR2 as ANQGSEA. Deletions cut 3 bases from V and 6 bases from J, with 14 bases between. The CDR3 extends over 13 amino acids. The CDR3 protein is CSVDEGVRAEAFF. The CDR3 nucleotides read TGCAGCGTTGATGAGGGGGTTCGGGCTGAAGCTTTCTTT.